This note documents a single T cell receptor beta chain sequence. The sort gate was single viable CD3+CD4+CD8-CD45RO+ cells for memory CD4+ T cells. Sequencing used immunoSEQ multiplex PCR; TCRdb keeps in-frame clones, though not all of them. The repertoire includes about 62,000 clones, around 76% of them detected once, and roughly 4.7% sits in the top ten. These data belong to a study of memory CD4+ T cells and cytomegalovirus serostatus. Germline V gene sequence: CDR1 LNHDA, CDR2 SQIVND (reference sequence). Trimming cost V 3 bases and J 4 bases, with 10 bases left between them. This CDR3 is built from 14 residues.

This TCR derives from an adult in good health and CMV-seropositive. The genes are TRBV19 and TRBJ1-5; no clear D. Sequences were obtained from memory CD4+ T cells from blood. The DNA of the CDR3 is TGTGCCAGTAGTATTCGGCCACCGAATCAGCCCCAGCATTTT. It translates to CASSIRPPNQPQHF.